A single sample gave rise to the 14 T cell receptor beta chains below, sequenced in a study of T cells expressing NK-cell markers (dated by TCRdb to about 2020). Receptors were amplified or captured by 5' RACE. TCRdb records Illumina HiSeq 2000 as the sequencer. Reprocessed by TCRdb, the reads give a single entry per CDR3 protein sequence, without DNA. In this sample's table one finds 150,000 to 200,000 distinct CDR3 sequences. Around 20% of the sample is taken by the ten largest. The sequencing input was blood T cells: a sorted CD56 or NKG2C T cell subset, CD4+ or CD8+ T cells, or bulk PBMC T cells (not recorded which). The receptors shown here come from a man aged 18 to 69 in good health.

CDR3 protein: CASRGTGNQPQHF. The chain is built from TRBV19 and TRBJ1-5; TCRdb designates TRBD1, a call that cannot be tested without DNA. Germline-derived CDR1 and CDR2 are LNHDA and SQIVND (reference sequence). The CDR3 runs 13 residues.

The chain recombines TRBV5-6 with TRBJ1-2. The CDR3 extends over 14 amino acids. Germline loops: CDR1 SGHDT, CDR2 YYEEEE. The CDR3 here is CASSLVGFPKGYTF.

The chain has TRBV28 and TRBJ1-5; TCRdb reports TRBD1, a call that lacks DNA to check it against. CDR3 length: 17 amino acids. Germline V gives CDR1 MDHEN, CDR2 SYDVKM. This chain's CDR3 is CASTGLWAVDSNQPQHF.

The genes are TRBV9 and TRBJ2-3; TCRdb selects TRBD1, and the lack of DNA leaves this call unchecked. CDR3 length: 14 residues. Germline V gene lookup returns CDR1 SGDLS and CDR2 YYNGEE. This chain's CDR3 is CASKTGQTTDTQYF.

CDR3 loop: CASSSRPSGGGAQYF. The gene calls are TRBV7-8 and TRBJ2-7; TCRdb returns TRBD2, unconfirmable since there is no DNA. Germline V CDR1 and CDR2: SGHVS, FQNEAQ. The CDR3 runs 15 residues. The variable domain in full, completed from reference TRBV7-8 and TRBJ2-7, reads GAGVSQSPRYKVAKRGQDVALRCDPISGHVSLFWYQQALGQGPEFLTYFQNEAQLDKSGLPSDRFFAERPEGSVSTLKIQRTQQEDSAVYLCASSSRPSGGGAQYFGPGTRLTVT.

The chain recombines TRBV14 with TRBJ2-1; TCRdb names TRBD1, which stays unverified in the absence of DNA. The CDR3 contains 16 residues. Germline V gives CDR1 SGHDN, CDR2 FVKESK. CDR3 protein: CASSQLGGTRYNEQFF.

The rearrangement joins TRBV19 to TRBJ1-5. The CDR3 runs 18 residues. CDR1 is LNHDA and CDR2 is SQIVND in the germline V gene (reference sequence). The CDR3 spells CASSNPIYGFSSNQPQHF.

The chain couples TRBV21-1 to TRBJ1-1. TRBV21-1 corresponds to a pseudogene. The CDR3 is 18 residues long. Here the CDR3 reads CASSKVSTGGELNTEAFF.

The rearrangement uses TRBV7-3 and TRBJ2-7; TCRdb names TRBD1, which stays unverified in the absence of DNA. CDR3 size: 15 residues. Germline-derived CDR1 and CDR2 are SGHTA and FQGTGA. This CDR3 is CASSWGLGGQYEQYF.

The chain employs TRBV7-2 and TRBJ2-1; TCRdb outputs TRBD2, but without DNA this stays unchecked. CDR3 size: 20 residues. Germline CDR1 SGHTA, CDR2 FQGNSA. The CDR3 reads CASSSPLDGGGAWIVDEQFF.

V usage is TRBV9 and J usage is TRBJ2-6; the TRBD2 assignment by TCRdb is unverifiable without DNA. CDR1 and CDR2 from the germline V gene are SGDLS and YYNGEE. This CDR3 spans 19 amino acids. CDR3 sequence: CASSVRIDPGGSGANVLTF.

J is TRBJ2-5 and V is TRBV5-6; TCRdb's D call, TRBD2, is unchecked because there is no DNA. Germline CDR1 and CDR2: SGHDT and YYEEEE. This CDR3 contains 15 residues. The chain's CDR3 is CASSSIAGVGETQYF.

The V and J genes are TRBV20-1 and TRBJ2-1; the D call of TRBD2 rests on TCRdb alone, since no DNA is present to check it. There are 12 residues in the CDR3. Germline V gene lookup returns CDR1 DFQATT and CDR2 SNEGSKA (reference sequence). The CDR3 loop is CSAKGLAHEQFF.

The CDR3 here is CASSPRTSGRNTGELFF. This sequence joins TRBV18 and TRBJ2-2; TCRdb's D gene call, TRBD2, goes unchecked for lack of DNA. Germline assignment: CDR1 KGHSH and CDR2 LQKENI. CDR3 length: 17 residues.